These 12 T cell receptor beta chains share one sample of origin, sequenced in a study of blood T cell repertoires in COVID-19. The method was immunoSEQ multiplex PCR; TCRdb's version includes in-frame clones alone and lacks a portion of them. The sample has approximately 490,000 clones; about nine tenths are singletons. The specimen was PBMCs or T cells enriched from blood (not recorded which). The receptors shown here come from a woman aged 55-69 years who had recovered from COVID-19.

CDR3 protein: CATSDSARGNTEAFF. As DNA, the CDR3 is TGTGCCACCAGTGATTCGGCCAGGGGCAACACTGAAGCTTTCTTT. The rearrangement links TRBV24-1 to TRBJ1-1; a weak D match, TRBD1 (6 bases). CDR3 size: 15 residues. The germline CDR1 and CDR2 sequences are KGHDR and SFDVKD. Trimming took off 2 bases at V and 2 bases at J, with 11 bases between the two ends.

This clone was detected only a few times. The rearrangement joins TRBV4-1 to TRBJ1-5, with D perhaps TRBD1 (6 bases). V dropped 4 bases and J dropped 0 bases, with 10 bases sitting between them. This CDR3 is 15 amino acids long. Germline-derived CDR1 and CDR2 are MGHRA and YSYEKL. CDR3 bases: TGCGCCAGCAGCCCCCGGGACAATAGCAATCAGCCCCAGCATTTT. Translating it yields CASSPRDNSNQPQHF.

The chain combines TRBV9 with TRBJ1-1; the match to TRBD1 covers 9 bases. The CDR3 is 14 residues long. The ends lost 3 bases at V and 7 bases at J; junction bases unmatched: 7. Germline lookup yields CDR1 SGDLS and CDR2 YYNGEE. The CDR3 region has the DNA TGTGCCAGCAGCGCGGTAACAGGGGGCCGTGAAGCTTTCTTT. As protein: CASSAVTGGREAFF.

The chain links TRBV15 to TRBJ1-5; possibly TRBD1 for D (5 bases). The germline V gene encodes CDR1 LNHNV and CDR2 YYDKDF (reference sequence). The CDR3 loop spans 16 amino acids. Trimming took off 0 bases at V and 2 bases at J, with 11 bases between the two ends. CDR3 sequence: CATSRDAGGGNQPQHF. The DNA of the CDR3 is TGTGCCACCAGCAGAGATGCGGGGGGGGGCAATCAGCCCCAGCATTTT.

This rearrangement joins TRBV27 to TRBJ1-2; TRBD1 matches at 8 bases. The CDR3 totals 14 residues. Germline V gene lookup returns CDR1 MNHEY and CDR2 SMNVEV (reference sequence). J was trimmed by 5 bases and V by 5 bases; bases with no gene match: 7. The DNA for the CDR3 is TGTGCCAGCAGTCCTCGACAGGGGTTGTATGGCTACACCTTC. Amino acid sequence: CASSPRQGLYGYTF.

CDR3 bases: TGCAGCGCGCAGGGGGATGGCAATCAGCCCCAGCATTTT. Amino acids: CSAQGDGNQPQHF. The chain carries TRBV29-1 and TRBJ1-5; 7 positions agree with TRBD1. V shed 7 bases, J shed 2 bases, and the junction held 5 bases outside the gene matches. The CDR3 runs to 13 residues. Germline V lookup: CDR1 SQVTM, CDR2 ANQGSEA.

The J gene is TRBJ2-1, the V gene TRBV13, with D possibly matching TRBD1 (6 bases). Germline values: CDR1 PRHDT, CDR2 FYEKMQ (reference sequence). Between the trimmed V and J ends, which lost 2 bases and 6 bases, there was a span of 8 bases. The CDR3 covers 13 residues. CDR3 in DNA: TGTGCCAGCAGCTTAATGGGGGCCAATGAGCAGTTCTTC. The encoded protein is CASSLMGANEQFF.

V and J are TRBV12-5 and TRBJ2-2; TRBD1 aligns across 9 bases. The CDR3 length is 15 residues. V was clipped by 6 bases and J by 1 base; unmatched bases: 3. Germline V gene sequence: CDR1 LGHNT, CDR2 FRNRAP. The CDR3 bases are TGTGCTAGTGGCCAGGGACAGGGGAACACCGGGGAGCTGTTTTTT. As protein: CASGQGQGNTGELFF.

This chain uses TRBV9 with TRBJ1-5, with TRBD1 identical over 8 bases. This CDR3 spans 15 amino acids. V shed 1 base, J shed 4 bases, and the junction held 4 bases outside the gene matches. Germline-derived CDR1 and CDR2 are SGDLS and YYNGEE. The CDR3 loop reads CASSVQGARNQPQHF. The CDR3 nucleotides are TGTGCCAGCAGCGTACAGGGGGCGCGGAATCAGCCCCAGCATTTT.

The chain couples TRBV2 to TRBJ1-3; the match to TRBD1 covers 10 bases. The CDR3 spans 16 residues. CDR1 is SNHLY, CDR2 FYNNEI, per germline. V was pared by 4 bases and J by 7 bases, with 10 bases of the junction left unmatched. CDR3 residues: CASSVPGQGMGNTIYF. The CDR3, as DNA: TGTGCCAGCAGTGTCCCGGGACAGGGGATGGGGAACACCATATATTTT.

This sequence joins TRBV10-1 and TRBJ2-1, with 9 bases lining up with TRBD1. The CDR3 consists of 15 residues. Germline-derived CDR1 and CDR2 are WNHNN and SYGVQD (reference sequence). Trimming removed 6 bases from V and 6 bases from J; junction bases left unmatched: 9. CDR3 bases: TGCGCCAGCAGAGGGGGACAGGGATTTGGCAATGAGCAGTTCTTC. This codes for CASRGGQGFGNEQFF.

The chain is built from TRBV27 and TRBJ1-1, with a possible D match to TRBD1 (5 bases). The germline V and J ends were trimmed by 5 bases and 2 bases, with 18 bases remaining between them. The CDR3 runs to 16 residues. The germline V gene has CDR1 MNHEY and CDR2 SMNVEV (reference sequence). CDR3 loop: CASSPSPAGLNTEAFF. Written as DNA, the CDR3 is TGTGCCAGCAGTCCATCCCCGGCAGGGTTAAACACTGAAGCTTTCTTT.